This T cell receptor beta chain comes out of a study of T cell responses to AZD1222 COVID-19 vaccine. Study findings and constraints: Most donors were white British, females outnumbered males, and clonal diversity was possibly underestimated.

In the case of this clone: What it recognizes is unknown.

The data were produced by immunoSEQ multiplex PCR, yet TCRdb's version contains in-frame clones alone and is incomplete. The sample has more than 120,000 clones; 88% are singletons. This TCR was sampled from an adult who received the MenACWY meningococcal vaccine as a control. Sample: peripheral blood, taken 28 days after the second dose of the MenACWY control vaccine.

The CDR3 nucleotides are TGTGCCAGCAGTGACCTTACAGGGGGCTTGAACATTCAGTACTTC. The encoded protein is CASSDLTGGLNIQYF. The V call is TRBV6-1, the J call TRBJ2-4, with 9 nucleotides matching TRBD1. V was pared by 3 bases and J by 7 bases, with 7 bases of the junction left unmatched. CDR3 length: 15 amino acids. Germline V gives CDR1 MNHNS, CDR2 SASEGT.